The following is a T cell receptor (beta chain) sequence with its context. Original data processing: Cell counts per sample came from amplifying reference gene primers. Some clones are missing from TCRdb's copy, which holds only in-frame ones; the method was immunoSEQ multiplex PCR. V, J and clone size are those of that table, while D and trimming were read from the DNA. Of around 150,000 clones in the sample, around 92% were seen once. V was clipped by 3 bases and J by 0 bases, with 13 bases between them. The CDR3 totals 16 residues. CDR1 is SGDLS and CDR2 is YYNGEE in the germline V gene. This sample was taken from a study of blood T cell repertoires in COVID-19. Looking at the study overall: Specimens from acute and convalescent COVID-19 originated in the United States, Italy and Spain. PBMCs, B-cell-depleted T cells, or T cells provided the cDNA or gDNA that made up the material.

This rearrangement joins TRBV9 to TRBJ1-3; no clear D gene. The sequenced sample was peripheral blood. The receptor's source is a man aged 55 to 69 with acute or convalescent COVID-19. In DNA form, the CDR3 reads TGTGCCAGCAGCGCCAACCCGGGATACTCTGGAAACACCATATATTTT. This translates into CASSANPGYSGNTIYF.